This note documents a single T cell receptor beta chain sequence. The data belong to a study of blood T cell repertoires in COVID-19. Overall study context: PBMCs, B-cell-depleted T cells, or T cells provided the cDNA or gDNA that made up the material.

V shed 5 bases and J 10 bases; nucleotides not matched to a gene: 11. The V gene's germline CDR1 is SGHTA and CDR2 FQGNSA. The CDR3 covers 14 residues. Repertoires were generated with immunoSEQ multiplex PCR, while TCRdb's copy carries only in-frame clones and drops some. The sample shows 120,000 or so clones, around 82% of them seen only once. This sequence joins TRBV7-2 and TRBJ1-2; 9 bases map to TRBD1. Sequencing used peripheral blood. The TCR sequence derives from a man of 80 years or more with active or convalescent COVID-19. This chain's CDR3 is CASSRDRVALDYTF. The DNA for the CDR3 is TGTGCCAGCAGCCGGGACAGGGTAGCTCTAGACTACACCTTC.